The rows below give T cell receptor beta chains drawn from one sample of a study of regulatory T cells in long-lasting Graves disease. Via MiXCR, TCRdb re-called the multiplex PCR reads, giving one row per CDR3 protein. Of more than 300,000 distinct CDR3 sequences in the sample, around 15% are singletons; the top ten hold 22%. The sequences come from peripheral blood mononuclear cells (PBMCs), collected at new diagnosis, from a patient treated with antithyroid drugs. The origin of the receptors is a female donor with Graves disease. Each CDR3 is given with its conserved first and last residue. D genes are given only for firm matches. Clone size, where shown, is once, few, many, or a class for clones that have expanded.

size: -
V: TRBV5-1
D: TRBD1
J: TRBJ1-1
CDR3: CASSGGTVESTEAFF
DNA: TGCGCCAGCAGCGGTGGGACAGTTGAGAGCACTGAAGCTTTCTTT

size: -
V: TRBV11-2
D: TRBD2
J: TRBJ2-1
CDR3: CATKAGGPYNEQFF
DNA: TGTGCCACCAAAGCGGGAGGGCCCTACAATGAGCAGTTCTTC

size: many
V: TRBV12-3/TRBV12-4
D: -
J: TRBJ2-3
CDR3: CASSLGLADTQYF
DNA: TGTGCCAGCAGTTTAGGTTTAGCAGATACGCAGTATTTT

size: many
V: TRBV11-1
D: -
J: TRBJ2-1
CDR3: CASSLGESAYNEQFF
DNA: TGTGCCAGCAGTTTGGGGGAGTCCGCCTACAATGAGCAGTTCTTC

size: many
V: TRBV28
D: TRBD1
J: TRBJ1-1
CDR3: CAARQGALNTEAFF
DNA: TGTGCCGCTAGACAGGGTGCCTTGAACACTGAAGCTTTCTTT

size: many
V: TRBV7-9
D: TRBD2
J: TRBJ2-5
CDR3: CASSLVLTSGGEQQETQYF
DNA: TGTGCCAGCAGCTTAGTATTGACTAGCGGGGGGGAGCAACAAGAGACCCAGTACTTC

size: few
V: TRBV15
D: -
J: TRBJ1-1
CDR3: CATSRSTGNTEAFF
DNA: TGTGCCACCAGCAGGAGTACGGGGAACACTGAAGCTTTCTTT

size: -
V: TRBV19
D: -
J: TRBJ1-1
CDR3: CASSIGSGNTEAFF
DNA: TGTGCCAGTAGTATAGGATCAGGGAACACTGAAGCTTTCTTT

size: many
V: TRBV20-1
D: TRBD2
J: TRBJ2-7
CDR3: CSARTSGRVGEQYF
DNA: TGCAGTGCACGGACTAGCGGGAGAGTAGGCGAGCAGTACTTC

size: many
V: TRBV5-5
D: TRBD1
J: TRBJ1-1
CDR3: CASSLEGGQANTEAFF
DNA: TGCGCCAGCAGCTTGGAGGGGGGACAGGCGAACACTGAAGCTTTCTTT

size: few
V: TRBV6-1
D: -
J: TRBJ2-5
CDR3: CASSDPGVETQYF
DNA: TGTGCCAGCAGTGACCCGGGGGTCGAGACCCAGTACTTC

size: many
V: TRBV28
D: -
J: TRBJ2-1
CDR3: CASRVPLLIGPSSYNEQFF
DNA: TGTGCCAGCAGGGTTCCTCTCCTAATTGGGCCGTCCTCCTACAATGAGCAGTTCTTC

size: few
V: TRBV29-1
D: TRBD2
J: TRBJ2-7
CDR3: CSVLGSGRAYEQYF
DNA: TGCAGCGTTCTGGGTAGCGGGAGGGCCTACGAGCAGTACTTC

size: -
V: TRBV11-2
D: TRBD1
J: TRBJ1-4
CDR3: CASRRNTGQFNEKLFF
DNA: TGTGCCAGCAGAAGAAATACGGGACAGTTTAATGAAAAACTGTTTTTT

size: many
V: TRBV2
D: TRBD1
J: TRBJ2-1
CDR3: CASSNALTTGHGEQFF
DNA: TGTGCCAGCAGTAATGCACTCACGACAGGGCATGGTGAGCAGTTCTTC

size: -
V: TRBV9
D: TRBD2
J: TRBJ2-1
CDR3: CASSLSGRARYNEQFF
DNA: TGTGCCAGCAGCTTGAGCGGGAGGGCCCGCTACAATGAGCAGTTCTTC

size: many
V: TRBV7-9
D: -
J: TRBJ1-1
CDR3: CASSFEGDMNTEAFF
DNA: TGTGCCAGCAGCTTCGAAGGGGATATGAACACTGAAGCTTTCTTT

size: many
V: TRBV20-1
D: -
J: TRBJ1-4
CDR3: CSASLFSLGTNEKLFF
DNA: TGCAGTGCTAGCTTGTTTAGTCTGGGGACTAATGAAAAACTGTTTTTT

size: few
V: TRBV9
D: -
J: TRBJ1-1
CDR3: CASSAQGMNTEAFF
DNA: TGTGCCAGCAGCGCACAGGGTATGAACACTGAAGCTTTCTTT

size: many
V: TRBV7-3
D: -
J: TRBJ2-2
CDR3: CASSLNRGNTGELFF
DNA: TGTGCCAGCAGCTTAAATCGTGGGAACACCGGGGAGCTGTTTTTT

size: many
V: TRBV12-3/TRBV12-4
D: TRBD1
J: TRBJ2-7
CDR3: CASSFRGTGGYEQYF
DNA: TGTGCCAGCAGTTTTCGCGGGACAGGGGGCTACGAGCAGTACTTC

size: many
V: TRBV6-1
D: -
J: TRBJ2-1
CDR3: CASSPPPGTSGAYNEQFF
DNA: TGTGCCAGCAGTCCGCCCCCGGGGACGTCCGGGGCCTACAATGAGCAGTTCTTC

size: many
V: TRBV11-2
D: -
J: TRBJ2-7
CDR3: CASSRQSPYEQYF
DNA: TGTGCCAGCAGCCGTCAAAGTCCCTACGAGCAGTACTTC

size: few
V: TRBV6-1
D: -
J: TRBJ1-2
CDR3: CAWLVGGRNYGYTF
DNA: TGTGCCTGGCTAGTGGGGGGCAGGAACTATGGCTACACCTTC

size: many
V: TRBV9
D: -
J: TRBJ1-1
CDR3: CASSAGAGAAFF
DNA: TGTGCCAGCAGCGCCGGAGCTGGAGCGGCTTTCTTT

size: many
V: TRBV7-9
D: -
J: TRBJ2-5
CDR3: CASSRTNEETQYF
DNA: TGTGCCAGCAGCCGGACTAACGAAGAGACCCAGTACTTC

size: many
V: TRBV7-2
D: TRBD1
J: TRBJ1-2
CDR3: CASSLAGTGNNYGYTF
DNA: TGTGCCAGCAGCTTAGCGGGGACAGGGAATAACTATGGCTACACCTTC

size: few
V: TRBV12-3/TRBV12-4
D: TRBD2
J: TRBJ2-6
CDR3: CASSLTGGLPGANVLTF
DNA: TGTGCCAGCAGTTTAACGGGGGGGCTGCCTGGGGCCAACGTCCTGACTTTC

size: many
V: TRBV11-2
D: TRBD2
J: TRBJ2-5
CDR3: CASSLDRASGSSETQYF
DNA: TGTGCCAGCAGCTTAGATCGGGCTAGCGGGAGTTCAGAGACCCAGTACTTC

size: many
V: TRBV12-3/TRBV12-4
D: TRBD1
J: TRBJ1-5
CDR3: CASSGDRGNQPQHF
DNA: TGTGCCAGCAGTGGGGACAGGGGCAATCAGCCCCAGCATTTT

size: -
V: TRBV18
D: -
J: TRBJ1-1
CDR3: CASSPSGPTLNTEAFF
DNA: TGTGCCAGCTCACCCTCGGGACCGACATTGAACACTGAAGCTTTCTTT

size: many
V: TRBV3-1
D: -
J: TRBJ1-4
CDR3: CASSPLGGEEKLFF
DNA: TGTGCCAGCAGCCCCTTAGGGGGAGAAGAAAAACTGTTTTTT

size: -
V: TRBV7-9
D: TRBD2
J: TRBJ2-5
CDR3: CASSLVLAGGPGQTQYF
DNA: TGTGCCAGCAGCTTAGTCTTAGCGGGAGGGCCGGGACAGACCCAGTACTTC

size: -
V: TRBV20-1
D: TRBD2
J: TRBJ2-3
CDR3: CSARRGRAPDTQYF
DNA: TGCAGTGCTAGACGCGGGAGGGCCCCAGATACGCAGTATTTT

size: -
V: TRBV19
D: -
J: TRBJ2-7
CDR3: CASREQSLDEQYF
DNA: TGTGCCAGTAGAGAACAGAGTCTCGACGAGCAGTACTTC

size: many
V: TRBV20-1
D: -
J: TRBJ2-1
CDR3: CSAPRQVNEQFF
DNA: TGCAGTGCTCCCCGACAGGTCAATGAGCAGTTCTTC

size: many
V: TRBV7-9
D: -
J: TRBJ1-1
CDR3: CASSSLWTELNTEAFF
DNA: TGTGCCAGCAGCTCCCTCTGGACAGAGTTGAACACTGAAGCTTTCTTT

size: few
V: TRBV7-9
D: -
J: TRBJ2-7
CDR3: CASSPPAPYEQYF
DNA: TGTGCCAGCAGCCCACCCGCCCCCTACGAGCAGTACTTC

size: few
V: TRBV13
D: -
J: TRBJ1-2
CDR3: CASSPPGRGYGYTF
DNA: TGTGCCAGCAGCCCCCCCGGCAGGGGCTATGGCTACACCTTC

size: -
V: TRBV19
D: -
J: TRBJ2-1
CDR3: CASTASNEQFF
DNA: TGTGCCAGCACAGCGAGCAATGAGCAGTTCTTC

size: many
V: TRBV6-1
D: TRBD1
J: TRBJ1-5
CDR3: CASSNGQGNQPQHF
DNA: TGTGCCAGCAGTAACGGACAGGGCAATCAGCCCCAGCATTTT

size: many
V: TRBV5-1
D: -
J: TRBJ1-2
CDR3: CASSRRDVYGYTF
DNA: TGCGCCAGCAGCAGGAGAGACGTCTATGGCTACACCTTC

size: few
V: TRBV30
D: -
J: TRBJ2-7
CDR3: CAWQGSSYEQYF
DNA: TGTGCCTGGCAGGGGAGCTCCTACGAGCAGTACTTC

size: many
V: TRBV12-3/TRBV12-4
D: -
J: TRBJ1-1
CDR3: CASSLDSWQGQTEAFF
DNA: TGTGCCAGCAGTTTGGACTCATGGCAGGGGCAAACTGAAGCTTTCTTT

size: many
V: TRBV12-5
D: -
J: TRBJ1-1
CDR3: CASGASFRQIAAFF
DNA: TGTGCTAGTGGTGCCTCCTTTAGACAGATCGCAGCTTTCTTT

size: few
V: TRBV25-1
D: TRBD1
J: TRBJ1-3
CDR3: CASSAYRDSSGNTIYF
DNA: TGTGCCAGCAGTGCTTACCGGGACAGCTCTGGAAACACCATATATTTT

size: few
V: TRBV28
D: -
J: TRBJ2-7
CDR3: CASTGNSYEQYF
DNA: TGTGCCAGCACAGGGAACTCCTACGAGCAGTACTTC

size: -
V: TRBV4-3
D: TRBD1
J: TRBJ1-2
CDR3: CASSQKQGAAAGYTF
DNA: TGCGCCAGCAGCCAAAAACAGGGGGCCGCGGCTGGCTACACCTTC

size: many
V: TRBV20-1
D: TRBD1
J: TRBJ1-4
CDR3: CSFQGAGEKLFF
DNA: TGCAGTTTCCAGGGGGCTGGGGAAAAACTGTTTTTT

size: many
V: TRBV24-1
D: TRBD1
J: TRBJ1-2
CDR3: CATSDSRGPGGYTF
DNA: TGTGCCACCAGTGATAGTAGGGGGCCTGGTGGCTACACCTTC

size: -
V: TRBV7-6
D: TRBD1
J: TRBJ2-7
CDR3: CASSPGQGAAYEQYF
DNA: TGTGCCAGCAGCCCGGGACAGGGGGCCGCCTACGAGCAGTACTTC

size: -
V: TRBV11-2
D: -
J: TRBJ2-7
CDR3: CASSKAGGPINEQYF
DNA: TGTGCCAGCAGCAAGGCCGGGGGGCCGATTAACGAGCAGTACTTC

size: many
V: TRBV12-3/TRBV12-4
D: TRBD1
J: TRBJ1-1
CDR3: CASREDRDNTEAFF
DNA: TGTGCCAGCAGGGAGGACAGGGATAACACTGAAGCTTTCTTT

size: many
V: TRBV28
D: -
J: TRBJ1-1
CDR3: CASSFLQRNTEAFF
DNA: TGTGCCAGCAGTTTTCTTCAGAGGAACACTGAAGCTTTCTTT

size: many
V: TRBV5-4
D: TRBD1
J: TRBJ2-1
CDR3: CASSPRGGQGGNEQFF
DNA: TGTGCCAGCAGCCCCCGGGGGGGACAGGGGGGGAATGAGCAGTTCTTC

size: many
V: TRBV5-1
D: TRBD2
J: TRBJ2-1
CDR3: CASSLGLAGYEQFF
DNA: TGCGCCAGCAGCTTAGGACTAGCGGGATACGAGCAGTTCTTC

size: few
V: TRBV9
D: TRBD1
J: TRBJ2-6
CDR3: CASSVPRQGSGANVLTF
DNA: TGTGCCAGCAGCGTACCACGACAGGGTTCTGGGGCCAACGTCCTGACTTTC

size: many
V: TRBV7-2
D: -
J: TRBJ1-1
CDR3: CASSPAGGRVIISMNTEAFF
DNA: TGTGCCAGCAGCCCAGCGGGGGGGAGAGTCATTATTTCAATGAACACTGAAGCTTTCTTT

size: -
V: TRBV7-3
D: -
J: TRBJ1-1
CDR3: CASSFSSSAAFF
DNA: TGTGCCAGCAGCTTCTCCTCTTCAGCAGCTTTCTTT